Sequencing of this T cell receptor beta chain was carried out in a study of PD-1 blockade in mismatch repair-deficient tumors. On the study more broadly: Patients had roughly twelve mismatch repair-deficient cancer types, all previously treated and progressing. Findings of the study overall: Tumor-resident clones, often absent from pretreatment blood, expanded after pembrolizumab and then contracted.

A remark on this clone: Its antigen is still unknown.

Germline loops: CDR1 MNHEY, CDR2 SMNVEV (reference sequence). J gave up 6 bases and V 5 bases, and 5 bases lay outside the gene matches. The length of the CDR3 is 14 residues. Method: immunoSEQ multiplex PCR; TCRdb's copy keeps in-frame clones and lacks some. The sample contains about 19,000 clones, around 79% of which appear only once. Every patient had mismatch repair deficiency by PCR or immunohistochemistry. Three pembrolizumab responders had their TCRs sequenced. The source material was PBMCs, sampled 52 weeks after starting pembrolizumab. This rearrangement joins TRBV27 to TRBJ1-3, with TRBD1 matching over 9 bases. This clonotype was sampled from an adult with mismatch repair-deficient cancer. CDR3 bases: TGTGCCAGCAGTCGGAGACAGGGGGAAAACACCATATATTTT. It translates to CASSRRQGENTIYF.